The clone carrying this T cell receptor (beta chain) has a handful of counts. What it recognizes is unknown. Described time point: week 3, after first cycle of checkpoint inhibitor. Samples come from before therapy and from week 3 after the first blockade cycle. The sample comes from a study of blood T cell dynamics during melanoma immunotherapy. Study overall: Standard first-line treatment here was pembrolizumab or nivolumab plus ipilimumab in metastatic melanoma.

The protocol was immunoSEQ multiplex PCR, while the TCRdb copy is restricted to in-frame clones and leaves out a portion. The sample holds about 6,300 clones, around 90% seen once. General observations from the study: Whether repertoire-driving clones were melanoma-specific could not be determined.

The germline CDR1 and CDR2 sequences are MNHEY and SMNVEV (reference sequence). V shed 4 bases, J shed 0 bases, and the junction held 3 bases outside the gene matches. The CDR3 is 15 amino acids. The rearrangement uses TRBV27 and TRBJ2-7; 10 nucleotides align to TRBD2. This sequence originates from a human donor with melanoma. Sample: blood, taken from a patient treated with checkpoint blockade. CDR3 loop: CASSYSGGFSYEQYF. CDR3 in DNA: TGTGCCAGCAGTTATAGCGGGGGGTTCTCCTACGAGCAGTACTTC.